One sample yielded the 29 T cell receptor beta chains listed below, sequenced in a study of regulatory T cells in long-lasting Graves disease. Specified time point: persistent/refractory GD, antithyroid drugs over 5 years with positive TRAb. Preparation of the TCR library used RNA extracted from PBMCs. Library construction for TCR beta used iRepertoire HTBI primers and Arm-PCR of CDR3 regions. Via MiXCR, TCRdb re-called the multiplex PCR reads, giving one row per CDR3 protein. This table has hundreds of thousands of distinct CDR3 sequences, less than 25% appearing once. Material: peripheral blood mononuclear cells (PBMCs), obtained when the disease was refractory, from a patient treated with antithyroid drugs. The receptors shown here come from a female donor with Graves disease.

The rearrangement links TRBV29-1 to TRBJ2-7, with a tentative D call TRBD2 (5 bases). This CDR3 is built from 15 residues. Germline assignment: CDR1 SQVTM and CDR2 ANQGSEA. Deletions cut 1 base from V and 2 bases from J, with 15 bases between. The CDR3, as DNA: TGCAGCGTTGAAGGACCGGAGGCGGGTACCTACGAGCAGTACTTC. It translates to CSVEGPEAGTYEQYF.

This clonotype was observed at least ten times. This sequence joins TRBV2 and TRBJ2-2; the D is unclear. Deletions cut 5 bases from V and 2 bases from J, with 9 bases between. This CDR3 spans 14 amino acids. Germline CDR1 and CDR2: SNHLY and FYNNEI. CDR3 nucleotides: TGTGCCAGCAGTCCAGGCCGAAACACCGGGGAGCTGTTTTTT. Protein product: CASSPGRNTGELFF.

This clonotype was detected many times. The V and J genes are TRBV29-1 and TRBJ2-7; D is undetermined. The germline V gene has CDR1 SQVTM and CDR2 ANQGSEA. Trimming shortened V by 1 base and J by 3 bases, and 4 bases separated the two germline ends. The CDR3 runs 11 residues. Here the CDR3 reads CSVEGSYEQYF. The DNA of the CDR3 is TGCAGCGTTGAAGGGAGCTACGAGCAGTACTTC.

V usage is TRBV19 and J usage is TRBJ2-3; a possible D gene is TRBD2 (6 bases). From germline, CDR1 is LNHDA and CDR2 SQIVND (reference sequence). CDR3 length: 15 residues. V was shortened by 3 bases and J by 4 bases, with 14 bases between the two germline ends. CDR3 bases: TGTGCCAGTAGTATTGGCGGCGGGGCGGCAGATACGCAGTATTTT. Its translation is CASSIGGGAADTQYF.

This chain joins TRBV19 and TRBJ2-7, with a possible D match to TRBD1 (6 bases). The germline V and J ends were trimmed by 0 bases and 2 bases, with 20 bases remaining between them. There are 18 residues in the CDR3. The germline V gene encodes CDR1 LNHDA and CDR2 SQIVND (reference sequence). The DNA for the CDR3 is TGTGCCAGTAGTATAGATCTAGGGCAGGGGCTACGGACCTACGAGCAGTACTTC. It specifies CASSIDLGQGLRTYEQYF. Supplemented by reference TRBV19 and TRBJ2-7, the full variable domain reads DGGITQSPKYLFRKEGQNVTLSCEQNLNHDAMYWYRQDPGQGLRLIYYSQIVNDFQKGDIAEGYSVSREKKESFPLTVTSAQKNPTAFYLCASSIDLGQGLRTYEQYFGPGTRLTVT.

This chain connects TRBV6-5 to TRBJ2-7; TRBD2 might be the D (5 bases). The CDR3 consists of 18 residues. The germline gives CDR1 MNHEY, CDR2 SVGAGI. V was shortened by 2 bases and J by 0 bases, with 20 bases between the two germline ends. The CDR3 DNA follows: TGTGCCAGCAGTTACCCGGGAAAGGGCGGGCGTAGCTCCTACGAGCAGTACTTC. It specifies CASSYPGKGGRSSYEQYF.

In this sample, this clonotype turned up many times. This sequence joins TRBV29-1 and TRBJ1-2; possible D gene TRBD1, 5 bases. Trimming took 1 base from V and 5 from J, leaving 8 bases between them. Germline CDR1 and CDR2: SQVTM and ANQGSEA. The CDR3 runs to 12 residues. DNA of the CDR3: TGCAGCGTTGAAGCAGGGCTTTATGGCTACACCTTC. Its translation: CSVEAGLYGYTF.

This chain links TRBV6-1 with TRBJ2-1; tentative D call: TRBD2 (6 bases). Germline V CDR1 and CDR2: MNHNS, SASEGT. The CDR3 is 13 residues long. V was pared by 5 bases and J by 3 bases, with 8 bases between. CDR3 sequence reads: CASSPGVYNEQFF. The CDR3 DNA reads as TGTGCCAGCAGTCCGGGGGTCTACAATGAGCAGTTCTTC.

This rearrangement joins TRBV30 to TRBJ1-5, with D possibly TRBD1 on 5 matching bases. The CDR3 sequence is 13 residues long. The V and J ends lost 1 base and 4 bases respectively, with 8 bases between them. Per germline, CDR1 GTSNPN and CDR2 SVGIG (reference sequence). CDR3 loop: CAWSGWGNQPQHF. For the CDR3, the DNA is TGTGCCTGGAGTGGCTGGGGGAATCAGCCCCAGCATTTT.

The V and J genes are TRBV4-2 and TRBJ1-5, with D unresolved. Germline V gene lookup returns CDR1 LGHNA and CDR2 YNFKEQ. Trimming removed 0 bases from V and 7 bases from J, with 10 bases in between. The CDR3 extends over 14 amino acids. CDR3 region: CASSQDQSLQPQHF. CDR3 DNA: TGTGCCAGCAGCCAAGATCAGAGTTTGCAGCCCCAGCATTTT.

This clonotype was found many times. V is TRBV11-2 and J is TRBJ1-4, with 7 nucleotides matching TRBD1. Trimming took 5 bases from V and 5 from J; bases not matched to a gene: 11. Germline loops: CDR1 SGHAT, CDR2 FQNNGV. The length of the CDR3 is 16 residues. The CDR3 is CASSHQFRGINEKLFF. Here the CDR3 DNA reads TGTGCCAGCAGCCACCAGTTCAGGGGGATCAATGAAAAACTGTTTTTT.

V usage is TRBV28 and J usage is TRBJ2-5, with D maybe TRBD2 (6 bases). CDR3 length: 15 residues. Trimming stripped 3 bases from V and 5 bases from J, with 16 bases between. CDR1 MDHEN and CDR2 SYDVKM come from the germline V gene. The CDR3 reads CASSFMASESETQYF. The CDR3 DNA is TGTGCCAGCAGTTTTATGGCTAGCGAATCCGAGACCCAGTACTTC.

Note on this clonotype: A much bigger clone sits one base away, suggesting this may be a read error. The V call is TRBV7-2, the J call TRBJ1-1; a weak D match, TRBD1 (5 bases). The germline V gene has CDR1 SGHTA and CDR2 FQGNSA. The CDR3 extends over 14 amino acids. Trimming left V 3 bases short and J 4 bases short, with 12 bases between. Written as DNA, the CDR3 is TGTGCCAGCAGCTTGAGGGGCGCGAGCACTGAAGCTTTCTTT. It specifies CASSLRGASTEAFF.

V usage is TRBV30 and J usage is TRBJ2-7; D possibly matches TRBD1 or TRBD2 (5 bases each). The V and J ends lost 2 bases and 3 bases respectively, with 11 bases between them. There are 13 residues in the CDR3. Germline assignment: CDR1 GTSNPN and CDR2 SVGIG (reference sequence). DNA for the CDR3: TGTGCCTGGAGTACTGGGGACGTCTACGAGCAGTACTTC. Translating it yields CAWSTGDVYEQYF.

The J gene is TRBJ2-1, the V gene TRBV20-1; possibly TRBD2 for D (5 bases). Looked up from germline, CDR1 is DFQATT and CDR2 is SNEGSKA (reference sequence). The CDR3 covers 12 residues. Trimming left V 5 bases short and J 9 bases short, with 14 bases between. CDR3 DNA sequence: TGCAGTGCTTCCTCGTCCGGGATTGAGCAGTTCTTC. It codes for CSASSSGIEQFF.

This clonotype was found many times. This CDR3 is CASSYLSRPSYGYTF. CDR3 bases: TGTGCCAGCAGTTACTTATCCCGGCCCTCCTATGGCTACACCTTC. The chain uses TRBV6-5 and TRBJ1-2; the D is unclear. The CDR3 totals 15 residues. Germline V gene lookup returns CDR1 MNHEY and CDR2 SVGAGI. V lost 1 base to trimming and J lost 4 bases, with 13 bases between them.

This chain links TRBV2 with TRBJ2-1; 11 nucleotides align to TRBD1. Germline V gene data show CDR1 as SNHLY and CDR2 as FYNNEI. The CDR3 runs 16 residues. V lost 6 bases, J lost 9 bases, and 13 bases stayed unmatched. CDR3 in amino acids: CASSRGRGQGGSEQFF. CDR3 DNA sequence: TGTGCCAGCAGCCGTGGGAGGGGACAGGGGGGGAGTGAGCAGTTCTTC.

This clonotype turned up a few times. The rearrangement joins TRBV20-1 to TRBJ1-4, with D unclear. CDR3 length equals 18 residues. Germline-derived CDR1 and CDR2 are DFQATT and SNEGSKA (reference sequence). V lost 1 base and J lost 8, with 26 bases in between. CDR3 region: CSARAYPHESSRREKLFF. The CDR3 region has the DNA TGCAGTGCTAGAGCCTATCCGCACGAATCCTCGAGGAGAGAAAAACTGTTTTTT.

In this sample, this clonotype turned up many times. The rearrangement links TRBV11-2 to TRBJ1-2, with D possibly TRBD1 on 5 matching bases. The V gene's germline CDR1 is SGHAT and CDR2 FQNNGV. The CDR3 spans 15 residues. Trimming shortened V by 5 bases and J by 2 bases, and 15 bases separated the two germline ends. The CDR3 sequence: CASSGLRGANYGYTF. CDR3 bases: TGTGCCAGCAGCGGTCTTAGGGGCGCGAACTATGGCTACACCTTC.

This clonotype was detected many times. The rearrangement links TRBV28 to TRBJ1-2; no clear D. Germline CDR1 MDHEN, CDR2 SYDVKM. This CDR3 has 15 residues. Trimming stripped 3 bases from V and 0 bases from J, with 11 bases between. DNA for the CDR3: TGTGCCAGCAGTTTTGGCCAGGAAGCTAACTATGGCTACACCTTC. Its translation: CASSFGQEANYGYTF.

This clonotype appeared a few times. The CDR3 reads CAWSTNGYEQYF. The CDR3 DNA is TGTGCCTGGAGTACAAACGGCTACGAGCAGTACTTC. J is TRBJ2-7 and V is TRBV30; D remains unclear. V was shortened by 2 bases and J by 3 bases, with 8 bases between the two germline ends. Germline lookup yields CDR1 GTSNPN and CDR2 SVGIG (reference sequence). The CDR3 covers 12 residues.

This clonotype came up many times. This sequence joins TRBV7-3 and TRBJ1-1; D is undetermined. Trimming stripped 5 bases from V and 0 bases from J, with 10 bases between. Germline assignment: CDR1 SGHTA and CDR2 FQGTGA. The CDR3 contains 14 residues. In DNA form, the CDR3 reads TGTGCCAGCAGCCCGGCTTATTTGAACACTGAAGCTTTCTTT. Protein: CASSPAYLNTEAFF.

This clonotype appeared once. The gene calls are TRBV30 and TRBJ2-2; 10 bases line up with TRBD2. Unmatched junction bases numbered 7, after V lost 0 bases and J lost 3 bases. CDR3 length equals 17 residues. Germline V gene data show CDR1 as GTSNPN and CDR2 as SVGIG (reference sequence). CDR3 amino acids: CAWSVSSTSGYTGELFF. The DNA for the CDR3 is TGTGCCTGGAGTGTCTCATCGACTAGCGGGTACACCGGGGAGCTGTTTTTT.

This clonotype appeared many times. V is TRBV28 and J is TRBJ2-7, with 10 bases that match TRBD2. In germline, CDR1 is MDHEN, CDR2 SYDVKM. V shed 5 bases and J 2 bases; nucleotides not matched to a gene: 9. The CDR3 runs 16 residues. The CDR3 coding sequence is TGTGCCAGCAGTAACCCCTTAGCGGGAGGAACCTACGAGCAGTACTTC. It codes for CASSNPLAGGTYEQYF.

V gene TRBV18 combines with J gene TRBJ2-7, with TRBD1 as a possible D gene (6 bases). Trimming took off 3 bases at V and 3 bases at J, with 18 bases between the two ends. Germline-derived CDR1 and CDR2 are KGHSH and LQKENI. The CDR3 length is 16 residues. The CDR3 region is CASSPFPGTRGYEQYF. The DNA of the CDR3 is TGTGCCAGCTCACCCTTCCCCGGGACAAGGGGCTACGAGCAGTACTTC.

This clonotype occurred a few times. The gene calls are TRBV20-1 and TRBJ2-7; tentatively, D is TRBD2 (6 bases). Germline-derived CDR1 and CDR2 are DFQATT and SNEGSKA (reference sequence). V was clipped by 6 bases and J by 0 bases, with 12 bases between them. This CDR3 contains 13 residues. The CDR3 loop reads CSAGGYTSYEQYF. The CDR3 coding sequence is TGCAGTGCGGGAGGTTATACCTCCTACGAGCAGTACTTC.

The chain uses TRBV10-3 and TRBJ2-3, with D possibly being TRBD1 or TRBD2 (6 bases each). The CDR3 is 15 residues long. V dropped 5 bases and J dropped 2 bases, with 14 bases sitting between them. Germline V lookup: CDR1 ENHRY, CDR2 SYGVKD. The chain's CDR3 is CAISSAGTNTDTQYF. The CDR3 DNA reads TGTGCCATCAGTTCTGCGGGGACAAACACAGATACGCAGTATTTT.

This clonotype was recorded many times. The V gene is TRBV2, the J gene TRBJ1-5, with D unresolved. CDR1 is SNHLY, CDR2 FYNNEI, per germline. The CDR3 is made up of 14 amino acids. Trimming took off 5 bases at V and 2 bases at J, with 10 bases between the two ends. The CDR3 DNA is TGTGCCAGCAGTTGGGGAGCTGGCAATCAGCCCCAGCATTTT. It translates to CASSWGAGNQPQHF.

This clonotype came up many times. The rearrangement uses TRBV28 and TRBJ2-7, with a tentative D call TRBD2 (5 bases). The CDR3 consists of 14 residues. Germline lookup yields CDR1 MDHEN and CDR2 SYDVKM. V lost 6 bases and J lost 0, with 12 bases in between. Here the CDR3 DNA reads TGTGCCAGCAGCTTACGACGGGACTCCTACGAGCAGTACTTC. Its protein is CASSLRRDSYEQYF.